The 9 T cell receptor beta chains below all came from one sample that was sequenced in a study of blood T cell repertoires in COVID-19. Libraries were prepared by immunoSEQ multiplex PCR; TCRdb keeps only in-frame clonotypes and omits some of them. Altogether about 220,000 clones are present, approximately 79% being singletons, with the ten largest covering around 4.7%. The sample comprised peripheral blood. All receptors derive from a human donor in a cohort sampled during active COVID-19.

This clone occurred a few times. The J gene is TRBJ1-5, the V gene TRBV7-2, with TRBD1 matching 12 bases. This CDR3 spans 14 amino acids. Germline V CDR1 and CDR2: SGHTA, FQGNSA. The trim removed 4 bases at V and 8 bases at J, leaving 3 bases unmatched. The CDR3: CASSSGTGGEPQHF. CDR3 nucleotides: TGTGCCAGCAGCTCCGGGACAGGGGGCGAGCCCCAGCATTTT.

J is TRBJ2-7 and V is TRBV28; D gene ambiguous. V lost 6 bases, J lost 6 bases, and 15 bases lay in between. Per the germline V gene, CDR1 is MDHEN and CDR2 is SYDVKM. The CDR3 is 13 amino acids. As DNA, the CDR3 is TGTGCCAGCAGCCCCCCAGGCTATGGCGAGCAGTACTTC. It is translated as CASSPPGYGEQYF.

The chain joins TRBV14 to TRBJ2-7; D unresolved. CDR1 is SGHDN, CDR2 FVKESK, per germline. The CDR3 has 12 amino acids. Trimming removed 0 bases at V and 9 bases at J, with 9 bases between. The CDR3 DNA reads TGTGCCAGCAGCCAAGATTTCGCAGTGCAGTACTTC. This translates into CASSQDFAVQYF.

V gene TRBV12-3 or TRBV12-4 combines with J gene TRBJ2-7; TRBD2 might be the D (7 bases). The CDR3 length is 13 residues. V was pared by 10 bases and J by 5 bases, with 18 bases between. CDR3 in amino acids: CAINAGGRNEQYF. CDR3 nucleotide sequence: TGTGCCATCAACGCCGGGGGGCGGAACGAGCAGTACTTC.

The chain uses TRBV7-9 and TRBJ2-7, with 11 bases lining up with TRBD1. The germline gives CDR1 SEHNR, CDR2 FQNEAQ (reference sequence). This CDR3 is built from 15 residues. Trimming cost V 5 bases and J 7 bases; bases outside gene matches: 10. The DNA for the CDR3 is TGTGCCAGCAGCCCTCGGACAGGGGGCTATGGGGAGCAGTACTTC. This encodes CASSPRTGGYGEQYF. The full variable domain, its missing parts supplied by reference TRBV7-9 and TRBJ2-7, is DTGVSQNPRHKITKRGQNVTFRCDPISEHNRLYWYRQTLGQGPEFLTYFQNEAQLEKSRLLSDRFSAERPKGSFSTLEIQRTEQGDSAMYLCASSPRTGGYGEQYFGPGTRLTVT.

The J gene is TRBJ2-7, the V gene TRBV19; D perhaps matches TRBD1 (6 bases). V was clipped by 9 bases and J by 2 bases, with 17 bases between them. Germline V gene sequence: CDR1 LNHDA, CDR2 SQIVND (reference sequence). This CDR3 has 14 residues. The CDR3 loop is CARPSSGQTYEQYF. CDR3 DNA: TGTGCCAGACCCTCATCCGGACAGACCTACGAGCAGTACTTC.

The rearrangement links TRBV7-2 to TRBJ1-1; D is ambiguous. The germline V gene has CDR1 SGHTA and CDR2 FQGNSA. Trimming removed 4 bases from V and 0 bases from J, with 6 bases in between. The length of the CDR3 is 13 residues. In DNA, the CDR3 is TGTGCCAGCAGCTCCTCCCTGAACACTGAAGCTTTCTTT. Protein: CASSSSLNTEAFF.

This chain uses TRBV6-5 with TRBJ1-2, with TRBD1 identical over 11 bases. J lost 4 bases, V lost 2 bases, and 0 bases had no gene match. Germline loops: CDR1 MNHEY, CDR2 SVGAGI. This CDR3 is built from 14 residues. The CDR3 loop reads CASSYGTGGYGYTF. CDR3 DNA sequence: TGTGCCAGCAGTTACGGGACAGGGGGCTATGGCTACACCTTC.

This clone was detected only once. The chain recombines TRBV27 with TRBJ1-2, with D maybe TRBD1 (6 bases). This CDR3 is 14 amino acids long. The ends were cut back, 3 bases at V and 4 bases at J, with 12 bases in the middle. In germline, CDR1 is MNHEY, CDR2 SMNVEV (reference sequence). CDR3 region: CASSFLDRSYGYTF. Written as DNA, the CDR3 is TGTGCCAGCAGTTTTTTGGACAGAAGCTATGGCTACACCTTC.